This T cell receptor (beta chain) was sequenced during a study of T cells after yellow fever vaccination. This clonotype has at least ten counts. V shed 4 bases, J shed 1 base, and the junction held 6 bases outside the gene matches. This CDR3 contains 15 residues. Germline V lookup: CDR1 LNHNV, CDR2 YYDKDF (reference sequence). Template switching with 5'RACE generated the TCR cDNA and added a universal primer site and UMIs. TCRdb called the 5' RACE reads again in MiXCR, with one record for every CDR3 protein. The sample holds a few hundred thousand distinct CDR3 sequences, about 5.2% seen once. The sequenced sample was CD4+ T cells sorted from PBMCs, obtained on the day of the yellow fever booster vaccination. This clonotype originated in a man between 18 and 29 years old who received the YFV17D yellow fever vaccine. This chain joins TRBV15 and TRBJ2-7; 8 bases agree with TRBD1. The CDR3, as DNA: TGTGCCACCAGCAATCCTCGGACAGGGTCCTACGAGCAGTACTTC. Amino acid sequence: CATSNPRTGSYEQYF.